Presented here are 21 T cell receptor beta chains from one specimen sequenced in a study of human T cells and chemical hapten exposure (dated by TCRdb to the early 2020s). Libraries were prepared through RACE. The sequencer listed for this sample is NextSeq 500. In TCRdb, the public reads were trimmed at Q25 with fastp and aligned with MiXCR, with productive beta chains retained. One record per CDR3 amino acid sequence lists the most common genes and DNA. For this sample the table gives 300,000 to 350,000 distinct CDR3 sequences, of which roughly 6.9% were detected only once. Of the sample, about 8% is held by the ten largest clones. This specimen's time point label, per the study, means: patch test 1, 2 weeks after DPC sensitization. The sample's treatment or condition, from its label and the paper: therapeutic diphenylcyclopropenone sensitization with weekly scalp DPC. Sample: whole blood, taken in connection with sensitization to the hapten diphenylcyclopropenone (DPC). These receptors were obtained from a young woman with alopecia areata. Some clones in this sample may be carry-over from other donors' samples.

This clonotype was counted only a few times. The chain carries TRBV6-4 and TRBJ1-1, with D maybe TRBD1 (5 bases). Per germline, CDR1 MRHNA and CDR2 SNTAGT. The CDR3 consists of 13 residues. Trimming pared 3 bases from V and 5 bases from J, leaving 10 bases between. The DNA for the CDR3 is TGTGCCAGCAGTGAATCCAGGGCAACTGAAGCTTTCTTT. This sequence encodes CASSESRATEAFF.

This clonotype has a handful of counts. The chain is built from TRBV27 and TRBJ1-1; D not resolved. This CDR3 is 13 amino acids long. Germline V CDR1 and CDR2: MNHEY, SMNVEV (reference sequence). Between the trimmed V and J ends, which lost 5 bases and 1 base, there was a span of 8 bases. DNA for the CDR3: TGTGCCAGCAGTAAATGGACGAACACTGAAGCTTTCTTT. Protein sequence: CASSKWTNTEAFF.

This clonotype was found many times. V is TRBV12-3 or TRBV12-4 and J is TRBJ2-3; maybe TRBD1 (6 bases). CDR3 size: 13 residues. Trimming stripped 4 bases from V and 2 bases from J, with 7 bases between. CDR3 sequence reads: CASSWDTTDTQYF. The CDR3 DNA reads as TGTGCCAGCAGTTGGGACACCACAGATACGCAGTATTTT.

The rearrangement links TRBV12-5 to TRBJ2-5; D call uncertain. CDR1 is LGHNT, CDR2 FRNRAP, per germline. CDR3 size: 13 residues. Trimming pared 3 bases from V and 2 bases from J, leaving 7 bases between. The CDR3 spells CASGFGPQETQYF. The CDR3, as DNA: TGTGCTAGTGGTTTCGGACCACAAGAGACCCAGTACTTC.

In this sample, this clonotype turned up a few times. The J gene is TRBJ1-1, the V gene TRBV9, with D possibly TRBD1 on 6 matching bases. Germline V gene lookup returns CDR1 SGDLS and CDR2 YYNGEE. Trimming pared 0 bases from V and 4 bases from J, leaving 10 bases between. The CDR3 contains 14 residues. CDR3 sequence (DNA): TGTGCCAGCAGCGTAGTGGGGGCCGGCACTGAAGCTTTCTTT. It yields the protein CASSVVGAGTEAFF.

The table lists this clonotype with many counts. This chain joins TRBV28 and TRBJ1-5; D remains ambiguous. This CDR3 has 14 amino acids. Germline V CDR1 and CDR2: MDHEN, SYDVKM. V lost 1 base to trimming and J lost 0 bases, with 4 bases between them. This CDR3 reads CASSLLYSNQPQHF. Here the CDR3 DNA reads TGTGCCAGCAGTTTATTGTATAGCAATCAGCCCCAGCATTTT. Drawing the rest from reference TRBV28 and TRBJ1-5, the complete variable domain is DVKVTQSSRYLVKRTGEKVFLECVQDMDHENMFWYRQDPGLGLRLIYFSYDVKMKEKGDIPEGYSVSREKKERFSLILESASTNQTSMYLCASSLLYSNQPQHFGDGTRLSIL.

The table lists this clonotype with many counts. V and J are TRBV6-2 or TRBV6-3 and TRBJ1-1; D not resolved. Germline CDR1 MNHEY, CDR2 SVGEGT. Trimming cost V 2 bases and J 4 bases, with 14 bases left between them. CDR3 size: 15 residues. The CDR3 nucleotides are TGTGCCAGCAGTTACGGCACAGAGTGGGTCACTGAAGCTTTCTTT. Translated, it gives CASSYGTEWVTEAFF.

This clonotype has a count of ten or more. An end of the junction does not agree with germline; a read error may underlie this. This chain links TRBV7-7 with TRBJ1-2; D perhaps matches TRBD1 (6 bases). The CDR3 covers 17 residues. CDR1 and CDR2 from the germline V gene are SSHAT and FNYEAQ (reference sequence). The CDR3 sequence is CASSLDAGSGEDYGYTF. CDR3 sequence (DNA): TGTGCTAGCAGCCTAGACGCGGGATCAGGGGAGGACTATGGCTACACCTTC.

This rearrangement joins TRBV28 to TRBJ1-1, with D possibly being TRBD1 (6 bases). Germline CDR1 is MDHEN and CDR2 is SYDVKM. The CDR3 has 15 amino acids. Between the trimmed V and J ends, which lost 7 bases and 4 bases, there was a span of 19 bases. CDR3 nucleotide sequence: TGTGCCAGCACAGGGGATTATCTCCACGCCACTGAAGCTTTCTTT. Protein: CASTGDYLHATEAFF.

This clonotype has just a few counts. The J gene is TRBJ2-2, the V gene TRBV20-1; the match to TRBD1 covers 7 bases. Germline CDR1 and CDR2: DFQATT and SNEGSKA (reference sequence). The V and J ends lost 3 bases and 1 base, in that order; junction bases with no gene match: 26. CDR3 size: 22 residues. The CDR3 sequence: CSASLAGIPFRTGERNTGELFF. As DNA, the CDR3 is TGCAGTGCTAGTTTGGCCGGTATCCCGTTTCGAACAGGGGAGAGGAACACCGGGGAGCTGTTTTTT.

The chain uses TRBV3-1 and TRBJ2-1, with 16 bases lining up with TRBD2. The trim removed 3 bases at V and 0 bases at J, leaving 5 bases unmatched. There are 19 residues in the CDR3. Germline CDR1 LGHDT, CDR2 YNNKEL (reference sequence). This CDR3 reads CASSHSGLAGGSSYNEQFF. As DNA, the CDR3 is TGTGCCAGCAGCCATTCGGGACTAGCGGGGGGGAGCTCCTACAATGAGCAGTTCTTC.

In this sample, this clonotype turned up a few times. The chain combines TRBV18 with TRBJ2-2; D remains unclear. The CDR3 has 13 residues. Germline V gene data show CDR1 as KGHSH and CDR2 as LQKENI. V lost 2 bases to trimming and J lost 4 bases, with 5 bases between them. Here the CDR3 reads CASSPDGTGELFF. CDR3 sequence (DNA): TGTGCCAGCTCACCAGACGGCACCGGGGAGCTGTTTTTT.

In this sample, this clonotype turned up a few times. V usage is TRBV27 and J usage is TRBJ1-6; 7 nucleotides match TRBD1. This CDR3 contains 15 residues. Germline CDR1 is MNHEY and CDR2 is SMNVEV (reference sequence). Germline trimming cut 7 bases from V and 4 bases from J; bases unmatched to any gene: 7. The CDR3 is CASTRTGDYNSPLHF. DNA of the CDR3: TGTGCCAGCACCAGGACAGGAGATTATAATTCACCCCTCCACTTT.

This clonotype was picked up many times. V gene TRBV12-3 or TRBV12-4 combines with J gene TRBJ2-4; D is undetermined. The CDR3 loop spans 13 amino acids. V was trimmed by 1 base and J by 1 base, leaving 2 bases between them. This CDR3 reads CASSLGAKNIQYF. The CDR3 bases are TGTGCCAGCAGTTTAGGGGCCAAAAACATTCAGTACTTC.

This clonotype came up a few times. V and J are TRBV7-8 and TRBJ1-5; 7 nucleotides agree with TRBD1. Germline lookup yields CDR1 SGHVS and CDR2 FQNEAQ. The CDR3 is 15 residues long. V dropped 5 bases and J dropped 5; count of bases not matched to a gene: 9. CDR3 nucleotides: TGTGCCAGCAGCGTTCACAGGGGACGAGATCAGCCCCAGCATTTT. This codes for CASSVHRGRDQPQHF. Full variable domain (outside the CDR3, taken from reference TRBV7-8 and TRBJ1-5): GAGVSQSPRYKVAKRGQDVALRCDPISGHVSLFWYQQALGQGPEFLTYFQNEAQLDKSGLPSDRFFAERPEGSVSTLKIQRTQQEDSAVYLCASSVHRGRDQPQHFGDGTRLSIL.

The rearrangement uses TRBV7-6 and TRBJ1-2; D is unresolved. The CDR3 is 15 residues long. The V gene lost 3 bases and the J gene lost 7 bases, with 18 bases spanning the gap. The germline CDR1 and CDR2 sequences are SGHVS and FNYEAQ. This CDR3 is CASSFGHRRVGGYTF. The CDR3 nucleotides read TGTGCCAGCAGCTTCGGGCACAGAAGGGTCGGTGGCTACACCTTC.

V and J are TRBV7-9 and TRBJ1-1; a possible D gene is TRBD1 (6 bases). The CDR3 is 17 residues long. Germline-derived CDR1 and CDR2 are SEHNR and FQNEAQ (reference sequence). Trimming removed 2 bases at V and 0 bases at J, with 16 bases between. The CDR3 nucleotides read TGTGCCAGCAGCTTAACGGGACAAAGTCCTATGAACACTGAAGCTTTCTTT. Translation: CASSLTGQSPMNTEAFF.

The genes are TRBV10-3 and TRBJ1-6; 8 positions match TRBD1. CDR1 and CDR2 (germline): ENHRY, SYGVKD. V was clipped by 2 bases and J by 10 bases; unmatched bases: 4. The CDR3 is made up of 14 amino acids. CDR3 in DNA: TGTGCCATCAGTGAGGTTAACAGGGGGTCACCCCTCCACTTT. It codes for CAISEVNRGSPLHF.

This clonotype occurred a few times. The V call is TRBV6-5, the J call TRBJ2-7; D gene ambiguous. The V gene lost 7 bases and the J gene lost 6 bases, with 16 bases spanning the gap. CDR1 and CDR2 (germline): MNHEY, SVGAGI. The length of the CDR3 is 13 residues. The CDR3 DNA is TGTGCCAGCAAAAGTTACGTGGCGAGCGAGCAGTACTTC. It is translated as CASKSYVASEQYF.

There are a few counts of this clonotype. The V and J genes are TRBV20-1 and TRBJ1-6; 7 bases line up with TRBD1. V dropped 2 bases and J dropped 4; count of bases not matched to a gene: 2. CDR1 is DFQATT and CDR2 is SNEGSKA in the germline V gene (reference sequence). The CDR3 contains 14 residues. The CDR3 nucleotides are TGCAGTGCTAGACCGGGACAGTATAATTCACCCCTCCACTTT. This translates into CSARPGQYNSPLHF.

The CDR3 spells CSVWDILDKNIQYF. For the CDR3, the DNA is TGCAGCGTCTGGGATATCTTGGACAAAAACATTCAGTACTTC. The chain carries TRBV29-1 and TRBJ2-4; no reliable D call. The V gene lost 6 bases and the J gene lost 3 bases, with 15 bases spanning the gap. This CDR3 contains 14 residues. Germline V lookup: CDR1 SQVTM, CDR2 ANQGSEA.